A selection of T cell receptor beta chains follows, all from one sample in a study of early T cells in non-severe SARS-CoV-2 infection. One entry per CDR3 protein results from TCRdb running MiXCR on the 5' RACE reads. The data show tens of thousands of distinct CDR3 sequences, approximately 11% seen once. Sample: whole blood, taken at baseline. The receptor source for this set is an adult who was a healthcare worker with PCR-confirmed SARS-CoV-2 infection or an uninfected control (not recorded which). Both conserved end residues are part of each CDR3. The D gene is left open where the match is weak. Clone size is stated in some rows and not others, as once, few, many or a class when expanded.

j_call,v_call,d_call,clone_size,cdr3_aa,cdr3_nt
TRBJ2-7,TRBV7-2,NA,many,CASSLNRDYEQYF,TGTGCCAGCAGCTTAAACAGGGACTACGAGCAGTACTTC
TRBJ2-1,TRBV5-1,TRBD2,many,CASASGANNEQFF,TGCGCCAGCGCTAGCGGGGCCAACAATGAGCAGTTCTTC
TRBJ2-3,TRBV19,TRBD1,few,CAISTGITDTQYF,TGTGCCATCTCGACAGGGATAACAGATACGCAGTATTTT
TRBJ2-7,TRBV20-1,TRBD1,many,CSAPGDRGFYEQYF,TGCAGTGCCCCGGGGGACAGGGGTTTTTACGAGCAGTACTTC
TRBJ1-2,TRBV6-5,NA,NA,CASSYRARNQYGYTF,TGTGCCAGCAGTTATCGCGCGCGGAACCAGTATGGCTACACCTTC
TRBJ2-1,TRBV7-9,NA,medium-sized,CASSLAGGTSEQFF,TGTGCCAGCAGCTTAGCGGGAGGGACAAGTGAGCAGTTCTTC
TRBJ2-7,TRBV18,TRBD2,many,CASSPRRIAGGPTYEQYF,TGTGCCAGCTCACCACGGCGGATAGCGGGAGGCCCCACCTACGAGCAGTACTTC
TRBJ2-1,TRBV29-1,NA,many,CSVDRSRNEQFF,TGCAGCGTTGACCGAAGCCGGAATGAGCAGTTCTTC
TRBJ2-5,TRBV7-2,NA,NA,CASSRWSGETQYF,TGTGCCAGCAGCCGGTGGTCCGGAGAGACCCAGTACTTC
TRBJ1-1,TRBV7-2,NA,many,CASSSIPGNTEAFF,TGTGCCAGCAGCTCAATCCCGGGAAACACTGAAGCTTTCTTT
TRBJ1-2,TRBV29-1,NA,few,CSVEGGGGYTF,TGCAGCGTTGAGGGCGGGGGCGGCTACACCTTC
TRBJ1-3,TRBV30,NA,few,CAWSPAASSGNTIYF,TGTGCCTGGAGTCCCGCGGCATCCTCTGGAAACACCATATATTTT
TRBJ2-1,TRBV28,NA,NA,CASSFSDSNEQFF,TGTGCCAGCAGTTTTAGTGACTCCAATGAGCAGTTCTTC
TRBJ2-1,TRBV7-9,TRBD1,many,CASSSGTGVSYNEQFF,TGTGCCAGCAGCTCCGGGACAGGAGTCTCCTACAATGAGCAGTTCTTC
TRBJ2-3,TRBV19,TRBD2,few,CASKSGRETDTQYF,TGTGCCAGTAAAAGCGGGAGGGAGACAGATACGCAGTATTTT
TRBJ2-1,TRBV3-2,NA,few,CASSQPGMNEQFF,TGTGCCAGCAGCCAACCAGGGATGAATGAGCAGTTCTTC
TRBJ2-7,TRBV5-5,NA,NA,CASSLLTGLNEQYF,TGTGCCAGCAGCCTTCTTACAGGGCTCAACGAGCAGTACTTC
TRBJ2-2,TRBV14,TRBD2,many,CASSLAGGSTGELFF,TGTGCCAGCAGCCTAGCGGGAGGGAGTACCGGGGAGCTGTTTTTT
TRBJ2-1,TRBV6-2/TRBV6-3,NA,many,CASSSKQKQFF,TGTGCCAGCAGTTCGAAACAAAAGCAGTTCTTC
TRBJ2-3,TRBV12-3/TRBV12-4,TRBD1,few,CASSTRQGDDGDTQYF,TGTGCCAGCAGCACTAGACAGGGGGATGATGGAGATACGCAGTATTTT
TRBJ2-7,TRBV7-2,NA,many,CASSLAVGQGTYEQYF,TGTGCCAGCAGCTTAGCCGTGGGGCAGGGAACCTACGAGCAGTACTTC
TRBJ2-1,TRBV14,NA,many,CASSRLHEQFF,TGTGCCAGCAGCCGTCTCCATGAGCAGTTCTTC
TRBJ2-1,TRBV15,TRBD2,NA,CATSDERGLASSYNEQFF,TGTGCCACCAGCGATGAAAGGGGACTAGCGAGCTCCTACAATGAGCAGTTCTTC
TRBJ2-5,TRBV20-1,NA,NA,CSARGPGIQYF,TGCAGTGCTAGAGGACCAGGGATCCAGTACTTC
TRBJ1-3,TRBV5-1,TRBD1,few,CASSIGQGLGSGNTIYF,TGTGCCAGCAGCATCGGACAGGGGCTAGGCTCTGGAAACACCATATATTTT
TRBJ2-1,TRBV2,NA,many,CASSSQDRSSYNEQFF,TGTGCCAGCAGCTCACAAGACCGCAGCTCCTACAATGAGCAGTTCTTC
TRBJ1-5,TRBV19,NA,many,CASSPWTGLGNQPQHF,TGTGCCAGTAGTCCATGGACTGGACTGGGCAATCAGCCCCAGCATTTT
TRBJ2-7,TRBV28,NA,few,CASSFSQHEQYF,TGTGCCAGCAGTTTCTCTCAGCACGAGCAGTACTTC
TRBJ2-1,TRBV7-8,NA,NA,CASSTGGYNEQFF,TGTGCCAGCAGCACCGGGGGCTACAATGAGCAGTTCTTC